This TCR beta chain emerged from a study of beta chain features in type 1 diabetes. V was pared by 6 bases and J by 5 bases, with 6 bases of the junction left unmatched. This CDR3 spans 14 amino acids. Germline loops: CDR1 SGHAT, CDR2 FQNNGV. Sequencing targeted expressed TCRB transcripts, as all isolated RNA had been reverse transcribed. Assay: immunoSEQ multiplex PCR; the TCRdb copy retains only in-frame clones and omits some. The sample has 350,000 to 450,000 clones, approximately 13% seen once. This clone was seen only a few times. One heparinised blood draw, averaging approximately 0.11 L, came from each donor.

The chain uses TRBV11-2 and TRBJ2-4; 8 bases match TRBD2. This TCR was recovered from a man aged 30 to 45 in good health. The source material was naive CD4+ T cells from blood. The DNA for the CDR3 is TGTGCCAGCAGTACGGGACTAGTTGAAAACATTCAGTACTTC. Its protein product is CASSTGLVENIQYF.